The rows below give T cell receptor beta chains drawn from one sample of a study of OX40 agonist ivuxolimab in advanced cancers. Sequencing used immunoSEQ multiplex PCR; TCRdb keeps in-frame clones, though not all of them. Of 70,000 or so clones listed, 70% to 90% are singletons. This specimen consisted of CD4+ or CD8+ T cells sorted from blood, obtained in a trial of the OX40 agonist ivuxolimab. The receptors come from an adult with an advanced solid tumor such as melanoma, head and neck, liver or kidney cancer. The CDR3 runs from the conserved cysteine through the conserved F or W. The D gene is left open where the match is weak. Not every row has a clone size; where given, it reads once, few, many or a size class.

few	TRBV6-1	TRBJ1-3	NA	CASSEFTPQSHSGNTIYF	TGTGCCAGCAGTGAATTTACCCCACAGTCCCACTCTGGAAACACCATATATTTT
NA	TRBV7-7	TRBJ2-1	TRBD2	CASSAGSGGLNEQFF	TGTGCCAGCAGCGCGGGGAGCGGGGGGTTAAATGAGCAGTTCTTC
NA	TRBV5-6	TRBJ2-7	NA	CASSLKRYEQYF	TGTGCCAGCAGCTTGAAACGCTACGAGCAGTACTTC
few	TRBV10-3	TRBJ1-2	NA	CAVSTQEITNYGYTF	TGTGCCGTATCGACACAGGAAATTACTAACTATGGCTACACCTTC
NA	TRBV18	TRBJ1-2	NA	CASSVAGERNGYTF	TGTGCCAGCTCAGTGGCGGGGGAAAGAAATGGCTACACCTTC
once	TRBV15	TRBJ2-5	NA	CATSRTGRPQETQYF	TGTGCCACCAGCAGGACGGGGAGGCCCCAAGAGACCCAGTACTTC
NA	TRBV13	TRBJ1-2	TRBD1	CASRRPGQANYGYTF	TGTGCCAGCAGGCGACCGGGACAGGCTAACTATGGCTACACCTTC
NA	TRBV30	TRBJ1-2	NA	CAWSEPGRNYGYTF	TGTGCCTGGAGCGAACCGGGCCGTAACTATGGCTACACCTTC
many	TRBV25-1	TRBJ1-1	NA	CASTVSWGITEAFF	TGTGCCAGCACCGTAAGCTGGGGTATCACTGAAGCTTTCTTT
NA	TRBV6-5	TRBJ2-3	TRBD1	CASTSQGVGTDTQYF	TGTGCCAGCACCTCTCAGGGGGTGGGCACAGATACGCAGTATTTT
few	TRBV12-5	TRBJ2-1	TRBD1	CASGPDRDRVHNEQFF	TGTGCTAGTGGTCCTGACCGGGACAGGGTCCACAATGAGCAGTTCTTC
NA	TRBV5-1	TRBJ2-7	TRBD2	CASSLDATSGVRSYEQYF	TGCGCCAGCAGCTTGGATGCGACTAGCGGGGTTAGGTCCTACGAGCAGTACTTC
NA	TRBV5-7	TRBJ1-1	NA	CASSLYRLNTEAFF	TGTGCCAGCAGCTTGTACAGGCTGAACACTGAAGCTTTCTTT
NA	TRBV7-8	TRBJ2-7	NA	CASSVMVGEQYF	TGTGCCAGCAGCGTAATGGTGGGGGAGCAGTACTTC
NA	TRBV5-6	TRBJ1-1	TRBD1	CASSPRDRQKGRSFF	TGTGCCAGCAGCCCCCGGGACAGGCAAAAGGGGAGGTCTTTCTTT
NA	TRBV2	TRBJ1-5	NA	CASRGQGLSQPQHF	TGTGCCAGCAGGGGGCAAGGGTTAAGTCAGCCCCAGCATTTT
NA	TRBV7-9	TRBJ2-7	NA	CASSPAGEMCF	TGTGCCAGCAGCCCCGCAGGGGAAATGTGCTTC
NA	TRBV15	TRBJ2-5	NA	CATSRDVRETQYF	TGTGCCACCAGCAGAGATGTGAGGGAGACCCAGTACTTC